In this sample, the clone carrying this T cell receptor (beta chain) turned up a few times. Its matching antigen is unknown. Scientists made TCR beta libraries using quantitative 5'-RACE with molecular barcodes. TCRdb reprocessed the 5' RACE reads via MiXCR and lists one record per CDR3 protein. The sample includes about 150,000 distinct CDR3 sequences, roughly 44% of them seen just once. The sample is drawn from a study of CD8 T cells in ankylosing spondylitis. Findings and limits, study-wide: Disease-linked clones, CD8+, were relatively rare in peripheral blood. Reportedly, disease-linked clones are significantly enriched in ankylosing spondylitis patients' matched synovial fluid. There was a TCR beta motif, made of 7 to 9 highly homologous variants, that appeared characteristic of ankylosing spondylitis blood.

The CDR3 covers 15 residues. The V end lost 3 bases, the J end lost 2 bases, and 14 bases lay between the germline ends. The germline gives CDR1 ENHRY, CDR2 SYGVKD. J is TRBJ2-7 and V is TRBV10-3, with D possibly being TRBD2 (6 bases). The sample comprised synovial fluid, either unsorted or a sorted T cell fraction (not recorded which). The receptor's source is a male donor with ankylosing spondylitis. CDR3 sequence (DNA): TGTGCCATCAGTGATCCCTACGGGGGAGCCTACGAGCAGTACTTC. Residues: CAISDPYGGAYEQYF.